What follows are 16 T cell receptor beta chains derived from one specimen sequenced in a study of T cell clonality in common variable immunodeficiency. Produced via immunoSEQ multiplex PCR; TCRdb's table is partial and in-frame only. This table holds more than 45,000 clones with no singletons; the top ten claim about 6%. Specimen: peripheral blood mononuclear cells. The receptors originated from a person between 18 and 75 years old in good health.

This clone has at least ten counts. The read falls 3 residues short of the CDR3 end, and the missing part is taken from the germline J gene. The chain joins TRBV5-1 to TRBJ2-4, with 8 nucleotides matching TRBD1. From germline, CDR1 is SGHRS and CDR2 YFSETQ. CDR3 length equals 14 residues. The DNA read from the CDR3 is TGCGCCAGCAGCTCCACCGGGACAGGCGATGGT. Its protein product is CASSSTGTGDG. The whole CDR3 reads CASSSTGTGDGQYF.

This clone was seen a few times. The read ends 3 residues before the CDR3 terminus; that terminus is restored from the germline J gene. This chain connects TRBV19 to TRBJ1-2; 7 bases fit TRBD1. Germline assignment: CDR1 LNHDA and CDR2 SQIVND (reference sequence). Trimming at V came to 3 bases and at J to 4 bases, leaving 11 bases not matched to a gene. The CDR3 sequence is 16 residues long. The sequenced part of the CDR3 DNA is TGTGCCAGTAGTATGCAACAGGGGAGGGGTGCCTATGGC. It yields the protein CASSMQQGRGAYG. The full-length CDR3 reads as CASSMQQGRGAYGYTF.

In this sample, this clone turned up many times. The sequence runs out 3 residues before the end of the CDR3; the remainder is reconstructed from the germline J gene. The chain is built from TRBV5-8 and TRBJ2-7; TRBD2 might be the D (6 bases). Germline V lookup: CDR1 SGHTS, CDR2 YDEGEE. The CDR3 runs to 14 residues. Trimming shortened V by 4 bases and J by 4 bases, and 15 bases separated the two germline ends. The sequenced CDR3 bases are TGTGCCAGCAGCCTCTATCGGGACTCATACGAG. It codes for CASSLYRDSYE. The complete CDR3 protein is CASSLYRDSYEQYF.

This clone was counted at least ten times. The CDR3 end lies 3 residues beyond the end of the read and is filled in from the germline J gene. This sequence joins TRBV5-4 and TRBJ1-2; no clear D gene. V dropped 9 bases and J dropped 7 bases, with 13 bases sitting between them. The CDR3 covers 11 residues. Germline CDR1 and CDR2: SGHNT and YYREEE (reference sequence). CDR3 amino acids: CATQGGIGYTF. Partial CDR3 DNA: TGTGCCACACAAGGCGGAATTGGC.

About this clone: The read finishes 3 residues shy of the CDR3 end, and the germline J gene is used to complete it. The chain combines TRBV25-1 with TRBJ1-5; 8 nucleotides line up with TRBD1. V was clipped by 3 bases and J by 0 bases; unmatched bases: 13. Germline assignment: CDR1 MGHDK and CDR2 SYGVNS. The CDR3 is 19 amino acids. The CDR3 reads CASSDLKGTGVYSNQPQHF. CDR3 DNA (partial): TGTGCCAGCAGTGACCTTAAGGGGACAGGAGTATATAGCAATCAGCCC.

This clone was picked up many times. Read coverage stops 3 residues before the CDR3 terminus; the germline J gene supplies the remainder. The gene calls are TRBV19 and TRBJ2-7; 10 bases line up with TRBD1. Trimming cost V 4 bases and J 2 bases; bases outside gene matches: 8. CDR1 is LNHDA, CDR2 SQIVND, per germline (reference sequence). There are 16 residues in the CDR3. CDR3 sequence: CASSRGTGAFAYEQYF. The covered CDR3 bases are TGTGCCAGTAGTAGGGGGACAGGGGCTTTCGCCTACGAG.

For this clone: The CDR3 end falls 3 residues outside the read, so it is completed with the germline J gene. This chain links TRBV5-1 with TRBJ1-5, with TRBD1 matching 7 bases. Germline V CDR1 and CDR2: SGHRS, YFSETQ. The CDR3 has 16 residues. Germline trimming cut 2 bases from V and 2 bases from J; bases unmatched to any gene: 7. CDR3 bases read: TGCGCCAGCAGCTTACAGGGGATAGGGGGCAATCAGCCC. Amino acids: CASSLQGIGGNQP. The entire CDR3 sequence reads CASSLQGIGGNQPQHF.

This clone came up many times. With the read ending 3 residues before the CDR3 end, the germline J gene is used to fill in that end. The chain recombines TRBV20-1 with TRBJ2-2; 9 bases map to TRBD1. From germline, CDR1 is DFQATT and CDR2 SNEGSKA (reference sequence). The V and J ends lost 5 bases and 6 bases, in that order; junction bases with no gene match: 10. This CDR3 contains 15 residues. The CDR3 reads CSARDRGSGAGELFF. The part of the CDR3 DNA that was read is TGCAGTGCTCGCGACAGGGGGTCGGGAGCCGGGGAG.

The sequenced part of the CDR3 DNA is TGTGCCAGCAGCTCCCCGGGACTCCCCTCCTACGAG. As protein: CASSSPGLPSYE. The entire CDR3 sequence reads CASSSPGLPSYEQYF. The chain carries TRBV7-9 and TRBJ2-7; D might be TRBD2 (6 bases). The read terminates 3 residues before the CDR3 end, so the remaining end is supplied by the germline J gene. The CDR3 contains 15 residues. V was shortened by 4 bases and J by 0 bases, with 13 bases between the two germline ends. Germline V gene lookup returns CDR1 SEHNR and CDR2 FQNEAQ (reference sequence).

In its sample, this clone was seen many times. The CDR3 goes on 3 residues after the read ends, and that part is filled in from the germline J gene. The V call is TRBV19, the J call TRBJ2-2, with 8 positions matching TRBD1. The germline CDR1 and CDR2 sequences are LNHDA and SQIVND (reference sequence). V was clipped by 4 bases and J by 0 bases; unmatched bases: 4. CDR3 length equals 16 residues. Incomplete CDR3 DNA: TGTGCCAGTAGTAAAACAGGGGGAGCGAACACCGGGGAG. It specifies CASSKTGGANTGE. Given in full, the CDR3 is CASSKTGGANTGELFF.

Remarks on this clone: The read terminates 3 residues before the CDR3 end, so the remaining end is supplied by the germline J gene. This rearrangement joins TRBV20-1 to TRBJ2-1, with 7 bases matching TRBD2. From germline, CDR1 is DFQATT and CDR2 SNEGSKA (reference sequence). This CDR3 spans 20 amino acids. Trimming removed 4 bases from V and 1 base from J; junction bases left unmatched: 22. The CDR3 bases that were read are TGCAGTGCTATAAACGATGGGGCTAGCGGTGTCTCTTTTTCCTACAATGAG. Its protein is CSAINDGASGVSFSYNE. The CDR3 as a whole reads CSAINDGASGVSFSYNEQFF.

Ten or more counts support this clone. Read sequence stops 3 residues before the CDR3 end, and the germline J gene provides the missing end. The chain uses TRBV5-4 and TRBJ2-7, with D possibly TRBD2 on 6 matching bases. The CDR3 length is 15 residues. V lost 4 bases and J 2 bases, leaving 16 bases between the germline ends. Looked up from germline, CDR1 is SGHNT and CDR2 is YYREEE (reference sequence). The part of the CDR3 DNA that was read is TGTGCCAGCAGCCGGGGGTCAGGACGGGCCTACGAG. Protein: CASSRGSGRAYE. The full CDR3 protein is CASSRGSGRAYEQYF.

This clone came up many times. Read data end 3 residues before the CDR3 end; the end is taken from the germline J gene. This rearrangement joins TRBV10-3 to TRBJ1-1; 7 bases fit TRBD1. The germline V gene encodes CDR1 ENHRY and CDR2 SYGVKD. The CDR3 has 17 amino acids. The ends lost 0 bases at V and 2 bases at J; junction bases unmatched: 9. The CDR3 protein is CAISESLTGDRNTEAFF. The CDR3 DNA, read in part, is TGTGCCATCAGTGAGTCCCTTACAGGGGATCGAAACACTGAA.

This clone was observed many times. The read terminates 3 residues ahead of where the CDR3 ends, so the germline J gene completes it. This rearrangement joins TRBV7-2 to TRBJ2-7; the D is unclear. Germline V gene data show CDR1 as SGHTA and CDR2 as FQGNSA. The CDR3 consists of 12 residues. V was pared by 5 bases and J by 0 bases, with 5 bases between. CDR3: CASSASSYEQYF. Incomplete CDR3 DNA: TGTGCCAGCAGCGCGAGCTCCTACGAG.

In this sample, this clone turned up many times. The read comes to an end 3 residues before the CDR3 does, leaving the germline J gene to fill in the end. The J gene is TRBJ2-2, the V gene TRBV9, with 11 bases aligning to TRBD2. CDR1 and CDR2 from the germline V gene are SGDLS and YYNGEE. The CDR3 has 17 amino acids. V lost 2 bases and J lost 0; bases outside the gene matches: 3. Incomplete CDR3 DNA: TGTGCCAGCAGCGTTCAACTAGCGGGGGCGAACACCGGGGAG. It is translated as CASSVQLAGANTGE. The whole CDR3 region reads CASSVQLAGANTGELFF.

To note about this clone: Coverage ceases 3 residues before the CDR3 finishes, and the germline J gene fills in the end. This chain connects TRBV2 to TRBJ2-2; perhaps TRBD2 as D (7 bases). The CDR3 is 14 residues long. Germline-derived CDR1 and CDR2 are SNHLY and FYNNEI. The DNA read from the CDR3 is TGTGCCAGCAAGGGGGGGTACGGGAATTCACCG. This sequence encodes CASKGGYGNSP. The whole CDR3 protein reads CASKGGYGNSPLFF.